The 30 T cell receptor beta chains listed next were all sequenced from one sample in a study of T cells in Graves' hyperthyroidism and ophthalmopathy. The source material, RNA transcripts, was used to amplify TCR beta CDR3 regions. HTBI primers drove first-round RT-PCR of the TCR CDR3. TCRdb itself ran the multiplex PCR reads through MiXCR, one entry per CDR3 protein. The table lists under 700,000 distinct CDR3 sequences, around 17% of them singletons. Sequences were obtained from blood. The receptors originated from a woman aged 18-29 years with Graves' hyperthyroidism.

V gene TRBV5-1 combines with J gene TRBJ1-5; the match to TRBD1 covers 10 bases. The CDR3 is made up of 17 amino acids. CDR1 and CDR2 (germline): SGHRS, YFSETQ. Unmatched junction bases numbered 11, after V lost 0 bases and J lost 8 bases. The DNA of the CDR3 is TGCGCCAGCAGCTTGGAGGGGGCCGGGACAGGGGCGAAGCCCCAGCATTTT. Residues: CASSLEGAGTGAKPQHF.

This clonotype was found a few times. The J gene is TRBJ1-2, the V gene TRBV11-2; 7 bases line up with TRBD1. Germline CDR1 reads SGHAT; CDR2 reads FQNNGV. V lost 6 bases and J lost 4; bases outside the gene matches: 11. This CDR3 spans 15 amino acids. This chain's CDR3 is CASSVLSTGIYGYTF. The CDR3 DNA sequence: TGTGCCAGCAGTGTCCTGTCGACAGGGATCTATGGCTACACCTTC. Drawing the rest from reference TRBV11-2 and TRBJ1-2, the complete variable domain is EAGVAQSPRYKIIEKRQSVAFWCNPISGHATLYWYQQILGQGPKLLIQFQNNGVVDDSQLPKDRFSAERLKGVDSTLKIQPAKLEDSAVYLCASSVLSTGIYGYTFGSGTRLTVV.

At least ten counts were recorded for this clonotype. This chain joins TRBV6-2 or TRBV6-3 and TRBJ1-5; 10 bases are a match to TRBD1. V lost 5 bases and J lost 5; bases outside the gene matches: 6. The germline V gene has CDR1 MNHEY and CDR2 SVGEGT. There are 15 residues in the CDR3. The CDR3 region is CASSGRDRGYQPQHF. In DNA form, the CDR3 reads TGTGCCAGCAGTGGACGGGACAGGGGATATCAGCCCCAGCATTTT.

This clonotype was seen at least ten times. The chain has TRBV4-1 and TRBJ1-2, with 7 bases aligning to TRBD1. The length of the CDR3 is 16 residues. The germline V gene has CDR1 MGHRA and CDR2 YSYEKL. V trimming: 5 bases; J trimming: 2 bases; junction bases outside the gene matches: 11. The CDR3 region is CASSAITGTANYGYTF. CDR3 DNA: TGCGCCAGCAGCGCTATCACCGGGACAGCGAACTATGGCTACACCTTC.

This clonotype was recorded many times. The J gene is TRBJ1-3, the V gene TRBV10-3, with 7 positions matching TRBD1. CDR1 and CDR2 from the germline V gene are ENHRY and SYGVKD. J gave up 4 bases and V 6 bases, and 6 bases lay outside the gene matches. The CDR3 is 14 amino acids. The CDR3 DNA follows: TGTGCCATCAGGAGACAGGGCCTGGGAAACACCATATATTTT. Protein sequence: CAIRRQGLGNTIYF.

Only a few counts were recorded for this clonotype. The V call is TRBV6-1, the J call TRBJ1-6; 7 bases map to TRBD1. The CDR3 sequence is 15 residues long. V was clipped by 6 bases and J by 7 bases; unmatched bases: 9. The germline CDR1 and CDR2 sequences are MNHNS and SASEGT. CDR3 sequence: CASRSQTGRNSPLHF. The DNA of the CDR3 is TGTGCCAGCAGGTCTCAGACAGGGAGAAATTCACCCCTCCACTTT.

In this sample, this clonotype turned up many times. V gene TRBV2 combines with J gene TRBJ1-5; 9 bases are shared with TRBD1. V lost 6 bases and J lost 4; bases outside the gene matches: 4. Germline CDR1 reads SNHLY; CDR2 reads FYNNEI. The length of the CDR3 is 14 residues. For the CDR3, the DNA is TGTGCCAGCAGCGGGGGGACAGGGAATCAGCCCCAGCATTTT. It yields the protein CASSGGTGNQPQHF.

The chain links TRBV28 to TRBJ1-3; D uncertain. V lost 5 bases and J 0 bases, leaving 8 bases between the germline ends. This CDR3 is 14 amino acids long. CDR1 and CDR2 (germline): MDHEN, SYDVKM. The CDR3 is CASSLDISGNTIYF. CDR3 bases: TGTGCCAGCAGTCTGGATATCTCTGGAAACACCATATATTTT.

This clonotype was counted only a few times. The V gene is TRBV24-1, the J gene TRBJ2-2; 10 bases are shared with TRBD2. Germline CDR1 KGHDR, CDR2 SFDVKD. The trim removed 7 bases at V and 0 bases at J, leaving 10 bases unmatched. The CDR3 is 18 residues long. The CDR3 loop reads CATSPGLAGVANTGELFF. As DNA, the CDR3 is TGTGCCACCAGCCCAGGGCTAGCGGGGGTCGCGAACACCGGGGAGCTGTTTTTT.

CDR3 sequence: CASSQEYWSEQYF. The CDR3 DNA reads TGTGCCAGCAGCCAAGAGTACTGGTCCGAGCAGTACTTC. J is TRBJ2-7 and V is TRBV14; D unclear. This CDR3 spans 13 amino acids. Germline V lookup: CDR1 SGHDN, CDR2 FVKESK. Deletions cut 0 bases from V and 6 bases from J, with 9 bases between.

This clonotype was counted ten times or more. V and J are TRBV3-1 and TRBJ1-2, with 12 bases fitting TRBD1. With 3 bases clipped from V and 8 bases from J, the junction kept 4 bases outside the gene matches. This CDR3 has 14 amino acids. CDR1 is LGHDT and CDR2 is YNNKEL in the germline V gene (reference sequence). The CDR3 DNA reads TGTGCCAGCAGCCAGGGACAGGGGGCAGGAGGCTACACCTTC. Protein product: CASSQGQGAGGYTF.

This clonotype has only a few counts. The V gene is TRBV12-3 or TRBV12-4, the J gene TRBJ2-1; D is perhaps TRBD2 (6 bases). CDR3 length: 19 residues. V was pared by 6 bases and J by 0 bases, with 24 bases between. For the CDR3, the DNA is TGTGCCAGCAGCCTAAAAGCAAGGGGACTTTCGAGCTCCTACAATGAGCAGTTCTTC. This translates into CASSLKARGLSSSYNEQFF.

This clonotype was found many times. The chain recombines TRBV7-2 with TRBJ2-3, with a weak D call TRBD2 (5 bases). This CDR3 has 14 amino acids. V was trimmed by 10 bases and J by 0 bases, leaving 14 bases between them. Germline V CDR1 and CDR2: SGHTA, FQGNSA. CDR3 region: CATGAVISTDTQYF. The CDR3 nucleotides are TGTGCCACAGGAGCGGTGATAAGCACAGATACGCAGTATTTT. The complete variable domain, with remaining parts taken from reference TRBV7-2 and TRBJ2-3, reads GAGVSQSPSNKVTEKGKDVELRCDPISGHTALYWYRQSLGQGLEFLIYFQGNSAPDKSGLPSDRFSAERTGGSVSTLTIQRTQQEDSAVYLCATGAVISTDTQYFGPGTRLTVL.

This clonotype has only a few counts. CDR3 nucleotides: TGCAGTGCTAGAGTTGTACAGGGATCCTATGGCTACACCTTC. Its protein is CSARVVQGSYGYTF. The chain couples TRBV20-1 to TRBJ1-2; D might be TRBD1 (6 bases). Deletions cut 1 base from V and 4 bases from J, with 13 bases between. The CDR3 is made up of 14 amino acids. Per germline, CDR1 DFQATT and CDR2 SNEGSKA (reference sequence).

This clonotype has more than one count but fewer than ten. This chain uses TRBV4-3 with TRBJ2-1; D may match TRBD1 or TRBD2 (6 bases each). CDR3 length: 18 residues. V shed 3 bases and J shed 5 bases, with 23 bases lying between them. CDR1 is LGHNA, CDR2 YSLEER, per germline. The CDR3 region has the DNA TGCGCCAGCAGCCACCTAACGGGAGCAGGGGCCAAAAACAATGAGCAGTTCTTC. Protein sequence: CASSHLTGAGAKNNEQFF.

This clonotype was detected ten times or more. One end of the junction fails to match germline, which may point to a read error. V gene TRBV7-7 combines with J gene TRBJ2-5, with unresolved D. The CDR3 has 13 residues. Germline-derived CDR1 and CDR2 are SSHAT and FNYEAQ (reference sequence). The CDR3 sequence is CASSLGVQETQYF. The CDR3 nucleotides read TGTGCTAGCAGCTTAGGCGTCCAAGAGACCCAGTACTTC.

Ten or more counts support this clonotype. This rearrangement joins TRBV12-3 or TRBV12-4 to TRBJ2-3, with TRBD2 matching 14 bases. The length of the CDR3 is 15 residues. V trimming: 6 bases; J trimming: 4 bases; junction bases outside the gene matches: 3. The CDR3 loop reads CASRRLAGGPDTQYF. In DNA, the CDR3 is TGTGCCAGCAGGCGACTAGCGGGGGGGCCAGATACGCAGTATTTT.

This chain links TRBV19 with TRBJ1-1; TRBD1 is a possible D gene (5 bases). Germline loops: CDR1 LNHDA, CDR2 SQIVND (reference sequence). Trimming stripped 1 base from V and 2 bases from J, with 17 bases between. This CDR3 comprises 17 residues. CDR3 residues: CASSIGGRATSNTEAFF. The CDR3 DNA sequence: TGTGCCAGTAGTATAGGAGGCAGGGCTACCAGTAACACTGAAGCTTTCTTT.

Many counts were recorded for this clonotype. The rearrangement uses TRBV9 and TRBJ1-5; 9 positions agree with TRBD1. The CDR3 is made up of 14 amino acids. V was pared by 5 bases and J by 4 bases, with 4 bases of the junction left unmatched. Germline V CDR1 and CDR2: SGDLS, YYNGEE. The CDR3 spells CASSGQGINQPQHF. The CDR3 DNA is TGTGCCAGCAGTGGACAGGGGATTAATCAGCCCCAGCATTTT.

The chain uses TRBV2 and TRBJ2-7; 7 bases are a match to TRBD1. V lost 5 bases, J lost 5 bases, and 9 bases stayed unmatched. This CDR3 spans 14 amino acids. The germline V gene encodes CDR1 SNHLY and CDR2 FYNNEI. CDR3 residues: CASSLDRYPDEQYF. The CDR3 nucleotides are TGTGCCAGCAGTTTGGACAGGTATCCGGACGAGCAGTACTTC. Full variable domain (remainder filled in from reference TRBV2 and TRBJ2-7): EPEVTQTPSHQVTQMGQEVILRCVPISNHLYFYWYRQILGQKVEFLVSFYNNEISEKSEIFDDQFSVERPDGSNFTLKIRSTKLEDSAMYFCASSLDRYPDEQYFGPGTRLTVT.

As regards this clonotype: At one end the junction does not follow the germline gene, possibly because of a read error. This rearrangement joins TRBV4-3 to TRBJ2-7; 10 bases align to TRBD2. Germline values: CDR1 LGHNA, CDR2 YSLEER. The length of the CDR3 is 15 residues. CDR3 DNA: TGCGCCAGCAGATTGTCTAGCGGGGGACTCTACGAGCAGCACTTC. Its translation: CASRLSSGGLYEQHF.

This clonotype was counted at least ten times. DNA of the CDR3: TGCAGCGTTGGGACTAGCGGGGGTTACACAGATACGCAGTATTTT. It specifies CSVGTSGGYTDTQYF. The chain carries TRBV29-1 and TRBJ2-3; 13 nucleotides match TRBD2. The CDR3 length is 15 residues. Germline V gene sequence: CDR1 SQVTM, CDR2 ANQGSEA. V lost 4 bases, J lost 2 bases, and 3 bases stayed unmatched.

This sequence joins TRBV6-2 or TRBV6-3 and TRBJ2-2; no definite D call. Germline V gives CDR1 MNHEY, CDR2 SVGEGT. V dropped 8 bases and J dropped 1 base, with 11 bases sitting between them. The CDR3 contains 14 residues. Here the CDR3 reads CASQAVMNTGELFF. In DNA form, the CDR3 reads TGTGCCAGCCAGGCGGTAATGAACACCGGGGAGCTGTTTTTT.

This clonotype was detected ten times or more. V is TRBV4-1 and J is TRBJ2-7, with D unclear. CDR1 is MGHRA, CDR2 YSYEKL, per germline. The CDR3 has 13 amino acids. The V end was cut by 0 bases, the J end by 8 bases, with 11 bases between. CDR3 loop: CASSQEQLMQQYF. The CDR3 DNA sequence: TGCGCCAGCAGCCAAGAACAGCTAATGCAGCAGTACTTC.

On this clonotype: This may arise from a read error, as a much more abundant clone is one base away. The genes are TRBV7-9 and TRBJ2-3; D possibly corresponds to TRBD1 (5 bases). V was cut by 0 bases and J by 8 bases, with 15 bases left in between. This CDR3 contains 15 residues. Germline lookup yields CDR1 SEHNR and CDR2 FQNEAQ (reference sequence). This CDR3 reads CASSLAVDILGTQYF. CDR3 DNA: TGTGCCAGCAGCTTAGCGGTGGACATATTGGGTACGCAGTATTTT.

The rearrangement uses TRBV12-3 or TRBV12-4 and TRBJ2-5; TRBD2 agrees at 10 bases. V shed 7 bases and J 4 bases; nucleotides not matched to a gene: 6. This CDR3 has 14 amino acids. CDR3 DNA: TGTGCCAGCACCTTAGCGGGGGGTAGAGAGACCCAGTACTTC. As protein: CASTLAGGRETQYF.

The J gene is TRBJ2-1, the V gene TRBV19; D might be TRBD2 (7 bases). The V end was cut by 3 bases, the J end by 4 bases, with 16 bases between. The CDR3 has 16 amino acids. Germline loops: CDR1 LNHDA, CDR2 SQIVND (reference sequence). CDR3 region: CASSIPQGRGYNEQFF. CDR3 bases: TGTGCCAGTAGTATTCCCCAGGGGAGGGGTTACAATGAGCAGTTCTTC.

This clonotype appeared many times. The rearrangement links TRBV20-1 to TRBJ2-5, with 7 bases matching TRBD2. The CDR3 is 14 residues long. Germline CDR1 DFQATT, CDR2 SNEGSKA (reference sequence). V trimming: 0 bases; J trimming: 2 bases; junction bases outside the gene matches: 3. The CDR3 spells CSARDGTNQETQYF. Here the CDR3 DNA reads TGCAGTGCTAGAGATGGGACTAATCAAGAGACCCAGTACTTC.

Details on this clonotype: A much larger clone sits a single nucleotide away, making a read error possible. This chain connects TRBV15 to TRBJ2-1, with 9 nucleotides matching TRBD2. This CDR3 contains 16 residues. CDR1 is LNHNV, CDR2 YYDKDF, per germline (reference sequence). The CDR3 region has the DNA TGTGTCACCAGCAGAGATAGAGCGGGAGGCTACAATGAGCAGTTCTTC. This encodes CVTSRDRAGGYNEQFF. Drawing the rest from reference TRBV15 and TRBJ2-1, the complete variable domain is DAMVIQNPRYQVTQFGKPVTLSCSQTLNHNVMYWYQQKSSQAPKLLFHYYDKDFNNEADTPDNFQSRRPNTSFCFLDIRSPGLGDTAMYLCVTSRDRAGGYNEQFFGPGTRLTVL.

This clonotype was seen a few times. V and J are TRBV15 and TRBJ1-5; D is perhaps TRBD1 (5 bases). The CDR3 has 15 residues. In germline, CDR1 is LNHNV, CDR2 YYDKDF (reference sequence). Trimming cost V 0 bases and J 6 bases, with 12 bases left between them. The DNA of the CDR3 is TGTGCCACCAGCAGAGACGCGGGGCAGGGTCAGCCCCAGCATTTT. Protein: CATSRDAGQGQPQHF.